This T cell receptor (beta chain) was retrieved from a study of radiation and T cells in renal cell carcinoma. The overall study: Nephrectomy followed 15 Gy stereotactic body radiation by 4 weeks.

Germline V gene data show CDR1 as WNHNN and CDR2 as SYGVQD (reference sequence). This CDR3 is 15 amino acids long. V lost 3 bases, J lost 6 bases, and 7 bases stayed unmatched. This clone has only a few counts. Time point denoted: blood 2 weeks post-SBRT. Treatment reported: 15 Gy SBRT to primary tumor, nephrectomy 4 weeks later. After SBRT, blood was collected at 2 and 4 weeks, plus baseline. Method: immunoSEQ multiplex PCR; TCRdb's copy keeps in-frame clones and lacks some. The table shows 20,000 to 30,000 clones, with roughly 80% occurring only once. This rearrangement joins TRBV10-1 to TRBJ2-1, with TRBD2 identical over 8 bases. The source was blood, collected from a patient whose treatment included radiotherapy and nephrectomy. The TCR was taken from a man aged 55 to 69 with renal cell carcinoma. DNA of the CDR3: TGCGCCAGCAGTGAAAACGCGGGAGGCGGCAATGAGCAGTTCTTC. Amino acids: CASSENAGGGNEQFF.